Below are 16 T cell receptor beta chains sequenced from a single sample in a study of identical twins. TCRdb used MiXCR to reprocess the 5' RACE reads, holding one entry per CDR3 protein. The data show 750,000 to 950,000 distinct CDR3 sequences, over 9% seen once. These same records also appear under a second study, on yellow fever vaccine responses in identical twins.

The sample comprised PBMCs. These TCRs come from a woman under 30 in good health.

This rearrangement joins TRBV18 to TRBJ2-7; 8 bases line up with TRBD1. Germline assignment: CDR1 KGHSH and CDR2 LQKENI. The CDR3 loop spans 21 amino acids. V was pared by 11 bases and J by 4 bases, with 34 bases of the junction left unmatched. The CDR3 DNA reads as TGTGCCGACCCAGACAGGGGTGCCACGAAAAGCGTGCCAGATGGGGCTTACGAGCAGTACGTC. Its protein is CADPDRGATKSVPDGAYEQYV.

In its sample, this clonotype was seen a few times. V and J are TRBV6-1 and TRBJ2-1; D remains unclear. V was pared by 7 bases and J by 6 bases, with 13 bases between. This CDR3 comprises 13 residues. Germline-derived CDR1 and CDR2 are MNHNS and SASEGT. CDR3 in DNA: TGTGCCAGCAAAAGCCACGGATTCAATGAGCAGTTCTTC. Its protein is CASKSHGFNEQFF.

The CDR3 DNA sequence: TGCAGTGCTAGAGCCGGGACTAGCAGCACAGATACGCAGTATTTT. It yields the protein CSARAGTSSTDTQYF. The gene calls are TRBV20-1 and TRBJ2-3; the match to TRBD2 covers 9 bases. Germline trimming cut 1 base from V and 0 bases from J; bases unmatched to any gene: 2. CDR1 and CDR2 (germline): DFQATT, SNEGSKA (reference sequence). The CDR3 has 15 residues.

The table lists this clonotype with many counts. The rearrangement links TRBV5-1 to TRBJ1-1, with D hard to call. In germline, CDR1 is SGHRS, CDR2 YFSETQ. The CDR3 length is 15 residues. V lost 7 bases, J lost 1 base, and 17 bases lay in between. CDR3 sequence reads: CASGWDGDKNTEAFF. The CDR3 DNA reads as TGCGCCAGCGGTTGGGATGGGGATAAGAACACTGAAGCTTTCTTT.

V and J are TRBV5-1 and TRBJ2-1, with TRBD2 matching over 7 bases. Trimming removed 0 bases from V and 5 bases from J; junction bases left unmatched: 5. The germline gives CDR1 SGHRS, CDR2 YFSETQ. The CDR3 sequence is 15 residues long. For the CDR3, the DNA is TGCGCCAGCAGCTTGGCGGTAGCGGGTCACAATGAGCAGTTCTTC. Its protein is CASSLAVAGHNEQFF.

The chain carries TRBV5-1 and TRBJ1-1; D not resolved. Trimming pared 5 bases from V and 3 bases from J, leaving 11 bases between. From germline, CDR1 is SGHRS and CDR2 YFSETQ. The CDR3 loop spans 13 amino acids. CDR3 DNA: TGCGCCAGCAGTCACTTTTTCGACACTGAAGCTTTCTTT. Encoded protein: CASSHFFDTEAFF.

This chain uses TRBV27 with TRBJ2-1; the D gene is possibly TRBD2 (5 bases). Trimming removed 2 bases from V and 3 bases from J, with 14 bases in between. CDR3 length: 16 residues. CDR1 MNHEY and CDR2 SMNVEV come from the germline V gene (reference sequence). CDR3 DNA sequence: TGTGCCAGCAGTTTACGGATCCACAGCGGCTACAATGAGCAGTTCTTC. Encoded protein: CASSLRIHSGYNEQFF.

This clonotype has only a few counts. The rearrangement joins TRBV6-4 to TRBJ1-1; 7 bases are shared with TRBD1. This CDR3 has 16 residues. Germline V gene lookup returns CDR1 MRHNA and CDR2 SNTAGT. Losses at the gene ends were 6 bases for V and 1 base for J; bases not matched to a gene: 11. This chain's CDR3 is CASSSTPGTANTEAFF. CDR3 DNA: TGTGCCAGCAGCTCTACCCCCGGGACAGCGAACACTGAAGCTTTCTTT.

Only a few counts were recorded for this clonotype. V gene TRBV5-1 combines with J gene TRBJ1-2; 11 bases fit TRBD1. Losses at the gene ends were 4 bases for V and 7 bases for J; bases not matched to a gene: 9. Germline-derived CDR1 and CDR2 are SGHRS and YFSETQ. The CDR3 extends over 15 amino acids. The DNA of the CDR3 is TGCGCCAGCAGCCCGAGGACAGGGGGCAATTTTGGCTACACCTTC. This translates into CASSPRTGGNFGYTF.

This clonotype was counted ten times or more. The chain carries TRBV7-9 and TRBJ2-3, with a tentative D call TRBD1 (6 bases). Germline CDR1 and CDR2: SEHNR and FQNEAQ (reference sequence). V shed 5 bases and J shed 3 bases, with 18 bases lying between them. The CDR3 sequence is 16 residues long. The CDR3 region has the DNA TGTGCCAGCAGCGAACAGACAGGTGGACGTACAGATACGCAGTATTTT. Its translation is CASSEQTGGRTDTQYF.

The V and J genes are TRBV12-3 or TRBV12-4 and TRBJ2-5; 9 bases fit TRBD2. The trim removed 6 bases at V and 5 bases at J, leaving 10 bases unmatched. This CDR3 is 15 amino acids long. CDR3 protein: CASRSPGGRAETQYF. The CDR3 region has the DNA TGTGCCAGCAGGAGCCCCGGCGGGAGGGCTGAGACCCAGTACTTC.

This clonotype has more than one count but fewer than ten. Relative to the germline gene, one junction end is altered; a read error may explain this. V is TRBV2 and J is TRBJ2-5; TRBD2 matches at 9 bases. This CDR3 has 17 residues. Germline CDR1 and CDR2: SNHLY and FYNNEI. The CDR3: CASREAGTSLYQETQYF. The CDR3 coding sequence is TGTGCCAGCAGGGAAGCCGGGACTAGCCTTTACCAAGAGACCCAGTACTTC.

The V gene is TRBV28, the J gene TRBJ1-2, with a tentative D call TRBD1 (6 bases). The CDR3 sequence is 14 residues long. Germline CDR1 is MDHEN and CDR2 is SYDVKM. V dropped 5 bases and J dropped 8 bases, with 18 bases sitting between them. The CDR3 DNA reads as TGTGCCAGCAGTGGGGGAGACAGGCCCGGCGGCTACACCTTC. The encoded protein is CASSGGDRPGGYTF.

This clonotype was seen only a few times. In DNA form, the CDR3 reads TGTGCCAGCAGCCGTCAGCAGGGCTACGAGCAGTACTTC. It codes for CASSRQQGYEQYF. The V and J genes are TRBV3-1 and TRBJ2-7, with D perhaps TRBD1 (5 bases). Trimming shortened V by 4 bases and J by 3 bases, and 10 bases separated the two germline ends. This CDR3 contains 13 residues. In germline, CDR1 is LGHDT, CDR2 YNNKEL (reference sequence).

The chain is built from TRBV3-1 and TRBJ2-7; 8 nucleotides match TRBD2. This CDR3 is built from 15 residues. V shed 1 base, J shed 2 bases, and the junction held 4 bases outside the gene matches. Germline V gene sequence: CDR1 LGHDT, CDR2 YNNKEL (reference sequence). The CDR3 DNA follows: TGTGCCAGCAGCCAAGCCCGGACTAGCCCCTACGAGCAGTACGTC. It encodes CASSQARTSPYEQYV.

The V call is TRBV27, the J call TRBJ2-1, with 9 bases identical to TRBD2. TRBJ2-7 matches the DNA end more closely, so the J call is doubtful. The CDR3 has 14 amino acids. In germline, CDR1 is MNHEY, CDR2 SMNVEV (reference sequence). Here the CDR3 DNA reads TGTGCCAGCAGTCTAGCGGGAACTCATAATGAGCAGTACTTC. This encodes CASSLAGTHNEQYF.